This T cell receptor beta chain was recorded in a study of T cell repertoires in cytomegalovirus infection. Overall study context: Through public TCR beta signatures, both CMV infection and matching HLA type were indicated.

The CDR3 length is 14 residues. Germline loops: CDR1 LNHNV, CDR2 YYDKDF (reference sequence). V shed 0 bases and J shed 3 bases, with 5 bases lying between them. TCRdb ran MiXCR on the reads and lists one entry per CDR3 protein. The sample has 200,000 to 300,000 distinct CDR3 sequences; around an eighth are singletons. About this clonotype itself: Its antigen is not known.

Notes on the study in general: Dominant in the ex vivo response were TCR beta clonotypes restricted by HLA-C and specific for CMV.

This receptor was identified in a human donor in good health (CMV status not recorded). Some clones in this sample may be carry-over from other donors' samples. The chain links TRBV15 to TRBJ2-2; D is unresolved. Material: PBMCs. The CDR3 region is CATSRDQDTGELFF. The CDR3 coding sequence is TGTGCCACCAGCAGAGACCAGGACACCGGGGAGCTGTTTTTT. Full variable domain (remainder filled in from reference TRBV15 and TRBJ2-2): DAMVIQNPRYQVTQFGKPVTLSCSQTLNHNVMYWYQQKSSQAPKLLFHYYDKDFNNEADTPDNFQSRRPNTSFCFLDIRSPGLGDTAMYLCATSRDQDTGELFFGEGSRLTVL.